These 9 T cell receptor beta chains were all obtained from the same sample, sequenced in a study of blood T cell repertoires in COVID-19. The method was immunoSEQ multiplex PCR; TCRdb's version includes in-frame clones alone and lacks a portion of them. Of about 230,000 clones in the sample, 70% to 90% are singletons; the top ten hold approximately 2.3%. The sequenced material came from PBMCs or T cells enriched from blood (not recorded which). These receptors were collected from a woman aged 40 to 50 with acute COVID-19.

This chain connects TRBV9 to TRBJ2-2; D perhaps matches TRBD2 (6 bases). Trimming stripped 3 bases from V and 1 base from J, with 13 bases between. The CDR3 runs 16 residues. Germline V lookup: CDR1 SGDLS, CDR2 YYNGEE. The CDR3 DNA follows: TGTGCCAGCAGCGCCTTTTTAGCGGTGAACACCGGGGAGCTGTTTTTT. Translated, it gives CASSAFLAVNTGELFF.

This clone was counted once. The CDR3 DNA is TGCACCAGCAGCCAAAGGGACAGATGTTACACCATATATTTT. Protein: CTSSQRDRCYTIYF. The V call is TRBV1, the J call TRBJ1-3; the D call TRBD1 from the table was never checked on the DNA. TRBV1 is given as a pseudogene. This CDR3 spans 14 amino acids.

The rearrangement joins TRBV7-2 to TRBJ2-5; D is perhaps TRBD1 (6 bases). The CDR3 loop spans 13 amino acids. V lost 5 bases, J lost 6 bases, and 13 bases lay in between. The germline V gene encodes CDR1 SGHTA and CDR2 FQGNSA. CDR3 loop: CASSPGARQTQYF. CDR3 coding DNA: TGTGCCAGCAGCCCAGGGGCAAGACAGACCCAGTACTTC.

The chain has TRBV18 and TRBJ2-7; tentative D call: TRBD1 (6 bases). Trimming took off 1 base at V and 4 bases at J, with 11 bases between the two ends. This CDR3 is 14 amino acids long. CDR1 and CDR2 (germline): KGHSH, LQKENI. CDR3 sequence reads: CASSPRQDPYEQYV. The DNA of the CDR3 is TGTGCCAGCTCACCACGACAGGACCCTTACGAGCAGTACGTC.

The J gene is TRBJ1-4, the V gene TRBV11-2; perhaps TRBD1 as D (5 bases). Germline CDR1 reads SGHAT; CDR2 reads FQNNGV. The CDR3 spans 14 residues. V was clipped by 6 bases and J by 6 bases, with 14 bases between them. As DNA, the CDR3 is TGTGCCAGCAGGATACACCAAGGGGATGAAAAACTGTTTTTT. It codes for CASRIHQGDEKLFF.

This chain links TRBV9 with TRBJ1-1; 7 bases are a match to TRBD1. This CDR3 is 18 amino acids long. CDR1 and CDR2 (germline): SGDLS, YYNGEE. Losses at the gene ends were 6 bases for V and 3 bases for J; bases not matched to a gene: 20. The CDR3 here is CASNKGATDFPGDTEAFF. As DNA, the CDR3 is TGTGCCAGCAACAAGGGGGCGACAGACTTCCCCGGGGACACTGAAGCTTTCTTT.

This clone was picked up a small number of times. The V call is TRBV6-5, the J call TRBJ1-2; maybe TRBD1 (5 bases). This CDR3 comprises 13 residues. The V gene's germline CDR1 is MNHEY and CDR2 SVGAGI. V lost 5 bases and J lost 3, with 10 bases in between. The CDR3 spells CASSKGLDYGYTF. The CDR3 nucleotides are TGTGCCAGCAGTAAGGGGTTAGACTATGGCTACACCTTC.

The chain is built from TRBV28 and TRBJ2-4, with 8 nucleotides matching TRBD1. The CDR3 runs 15 residues. J gave up 5 bases and V 4 bases, and 7 bases lay outside the gene matches. CDR1 is MDHEN and CDR2 is SYDVKM in the germline V gene. CDR3 amino acids: CASSSHSTGENIQYF. The DNA of the CDR3 is TGTGCCAGCAGTTCCCACTCGACAGGGGAAAACATTCAGTACTTC. The whole variable domain, filled in from reference TRBV28 and TRBJ2-4, reads DVKVTQSSRYLVKRTGEKVFLECVQDMDHENMFWYRQDPGLGLRLIYFSYDVKMKEKGDIPEGYSVSREKKERFSLILESASTNQTSMYLCASSSHSTGENIQYFGAGTRLSVL.

The gene calls are TRBV6-1 and TRBJ1-1; 9 bases fit TRBD1. The germline gives CDR1 MNHNS, CDR2 SASEGT. The CDR3 consists of 16 residues. The junction had 10 bases not matched to a gene; V was cut back by 2 bases and J by 6 bases. CDR3 amino acids: CASSERGDRVGPEAFF. The DNA for the CDR3 is TGTGCCAGCAGTGAAAGGGGGGACAGGGTAGGCCCTGAAGCTTTCTTT.